This TCR beta chain was profiled in a study of cytomegalovirus exposure and HLA in healthy donors. On this clone itself: Its cognate antigen is unknown.

CDR1 and CDR2 (germline): SNHLY, FYNNEI. Trimming left V 10 bases short and J 0 bases short, with 9 bases between. The CDR3 extends over 12 amino acids. General study results and limits: Reportedly, HLA-A and HLA-B alleles of most subjects were accurately predicted from TCR beta. Looking again later, the authors saw that most CMV-associated TCR beta chains seemed HLA-restricted.

The PCR contained 60 Vbeta and 13 Jbeta primers. The table came from immunoSEQ multiplex PCR; TCRdb's copy has only in-frame clones and leaves some out. Here the sample spans tens of thousands of clones, 86% being singletons. The clonotype comes from a man between 25 and 39 years old in good health and CMV-seropositive. This sequence joins TRBV2 and TRBJ2-5, with a tentative D call TRBD2 (6 bases). The sequencing input was PBMCs. The DNA of the CDR3 is TGTGCCAATTCGGGAGACCAAGAGACCCAGTACTTC. Residues: CANSGDQETQYF.